Presented here are 22 T cell receptor beta chains from one specimen sequenced in a study of neoadjuvant anti-PD-1 for oral cavity cancer. The repertoire was sequenced with immunoSEQ multiplex PCR; TCRdb's copy has only in-frame clones and lacks some. The table includes roughly 13,000 clones, roughly 70% detected once. Here the sequenced sample was PBMCs, taken before nivolumab (anti-PD-1) treatment. Receptors were obtained from a person aged 40 to 85 with oral cavity squamous cell carcinoma.

This chain links TRBV2 with TRBJ1-2; no firm D call. This CDR3 spans 13 amino acids. Germline-derived CDR1 and CDR2 are SNHLY and FYNNEI. The ends were cut back, 3 bases at V and 2 bases at J, with 7 bases in the middle. The CDR3 DNA reads TGTGCCAGCAGTGAGGGCAGAAACTATGGCTACACCTTC. Amino acid sequence: CASSEGRNYGYTF.

The J gene is TRBJ1-3, the V gene TRBV7-8; D not certain. V was cut by 1 base and J by 0 bases, with 4 bases left in between. Germline CDR1 and CDR2: SGHVS and FQNEAQ. The length of the CDR3 is 14 residues. CDR3 bases: TGTGCCAGCAGCTTAGACAGCTCTGGAAACACCATATATTTT. Translating it yields CASSLDSSGNTIYF. Drawing the rest from reference TRBV7-8 and TRBJ1-3, the complete variable domain is GAGVSQSPRYKVAKRGQDVALRCDPISGHVSLFWYQQALGQGPEFLTYFQNEAQLDKSGLPSDRFFAERPEGSVSTLKIQRTQQEDSAVYLCASSLDSSGNTIYFGEGSWLTVV.

This sequence joins TRBV29-1 and TRBJ2-5, with 9 bases lining up with TRBD1. From germline, CDR1 is SQVTM and CDR2 ANQGSEA. The CDR3 is 19 amino acids. The trim removed 3 bases at V and 3 bases at J, leaving 20 bases unmatched. The CDR3 is CSVDGTRQGDGGSKETQYF. CDR3 coding DNA: TGCAGCGTTGATGGGACCAGACAGGGGGACGGGGGTAGCAAAGAGACCCAGTACTTC. The variable domain in full, with the rest retrieved from reference TRBV29-1 and TRBJ2-5, is SAVISQKPSRDICQRGTSLTIQCQVDSQVTMMFWYRQQPGQSLTLIATANQGSEATYESGFVIDKFPISRPNLTFSTLTVSNMSPEDSSIYLCSVDGTRQGDGGSKETQYFGPGTRLLVL.

This sequence joins TRBV29-1 and TRBJ2-5; TRBD1 agrees at 7 bases. V was pared by 7 bases and J by 4 bases, with 6 bases of the junction left unmatched. Germline CDR1 and CDR2: SQVTM and ANQGSEA. The CDR3 loop spans 12 amino acids. CDR3 residues: CSAATGLETQYF. The CDR3 DNA reads as TGCAGCGCCGCGACAGGGTTAGAGACCCAGTACTTC. Drawing the rest from reference TRBV29-1 and TRBJ2-5, the complete variable domain is SAVISQKPSRDICQRGTSLTIQCQVDSQVTMMFWYRQQPGQSLTLIATANQGSEATYESGFVIDKFPISRPNLTFSTLTVSNMSPEDSSIYLCSAATGLETQYFGPGTRLLVL.

The chain joins TRBV5-8 to TRBJ2-4; TRBD1 matches at 7 bases. The ends lost 8 bases at V and 7 bases at J; junction bases unmatched: 6. This CDR3 contains 12 residues. Per germline, CDR1 SGHTS and CDR2 YDEGEE. The CDR3 protein is CASRQGANIQYF. CDR3 in DNA: TGTGCCAGTCGACAGGGTGCGAACATTCAGTACTTC.

This chain links TRBV28 with TRBJ2-7, with D possibly being TRBD1 (5 bases). The CDR3 length is 12 residues. Trimming shortened V by 5 bases and J by 7 bases, and 12 bases separated the two germline ends. The germline V gene encodes CDR1 MDHEN and CDR2 SYDVKM. The CDR3 nucleotides are TGTGCCAGCAGTAGACAGCCTCTAGAGCAGTACTTC. Amino acids: CASSRQPLEQYF.

The chain links TRBV7-2 to TRBJ2-7; D uncertain. Trimming left V 5 bases short and J 2 bases short, with 13 bases between. The CDR3 consists of 14 residues. The germline V gene encodes CDR1 SGHTA and CDR2 FQGNSA. The CDR3 loop reads CASSPSPGPYEQYF. CDR3 bases: TGTGCCAGCAGCCCGAGTCCCGGCCCCTACGAGCAGTACTTC. The whole variable domain, filled in from reference TRBV7-2 and TRBJ2-7, reads GAGVSQSPSNKVTEKGKDVELRCDPISGHTALYWYRQSLGQGLEFLIYFQGNSAPDKSGLPSDRFSAERTGGSVSTLTIQRTQQEDSAVYLCASSPSPGPYEQYFGPGTRLTVT.

The sample holds one count of this clone. The J gene is TRBJ1-2, the V gene TRBV29-1; perhaps TRBD1 as D (6 bases). V was cut by 5 bases and J by 5 bases, with 27 bases left in between. CDR1 and CDR2 from the germline V gene are SQVTM and ANQGSEA. The CDR3 consists of 17 residues. For the CDR3, the DNA is TGCAGCGTTTTCACTCGGGCAGGGGAAGGGTTAGGATATGGCTACACCTTC. Encoded protein: CSVFTRAGEGLGYGYTF.

CDR3 sequence: CSARRLYGYTF. CDR3 sequence (DNA): TGCAGTGCTAGACGGCTCTATGGCTACACCTTC. The rearrangement uses TRBV20-1 and TRBJ1-2; D gene ambiguous. The CDR3 has 11 residues. V shed 2 bases and J shed 4 bases, with 5 bases lying between them. Per germline, CDR1 DFQATT and CDR2 SNEGSKA (reference sequence).

The chain recombines TRBV7-3 with TRBJ1-1, with a weak D call TRBD1 (5 bases). The ends were cut back, 1 base at V and 3 bases at J, with 6 bases in the middle. This CDR3 comprises 13 residues. Looked up from germline, CDR1 is SGHTA and CDR2 is FQGTGA. CDR3 in amino acids: CASSLMGDTEAFF. DNA for the CDR3: TGTGCCAGCAGCTTAATGGGGGACACTGAAGCTTTCTTT.

The chain joins TRBV9 to TRBJ2-2, with D possibly being TRBD2 (6 bases). Germline assignment: CDR1 SGDLS and CDR2 YYNGEE. This CDR3 spans 15 amino acids. V was trimmed by 2 bases and J by 1 base, leaving 9 bases between them. This CDR3 is CASSVGGKNTGELFF. The CDR3 DNA is TGTGCCAGCAGCGTCGGAGGGAAGAACACCGGGGAGCTGTTTTTT.

This chain uses TRBV27 with TRBJ2-4; tentatively, D is TRBD1 (5 bases). Deletions cut 6 bases from V and 1 base from J, with 13 bases between. Germline V gene data show CDR1 as MNHEY and CDR2 as SMNVEV (reference sequence). CDR3 size: 15 residues. The CDR3 coding sequence is TGTGCCAGCAGCCCCCTGGGGCGGGCCAAAAACATTCAGTACTTC. Translated: CASSPLGRAKNIQYF.

This clone was observed a few times. The gene calls are TRBV30 and TRBJ1-1, with D perhaps TRBD1 (5 bases). The CDR3 spans 15 residues. CDR1 and CDR2 from the germline V gene are GTSNPN and SVGIG (reference sequence). V was cut by 1 base and J by 0 bases, with 12 bases left in between. This CDR3 reads CAWSAPGPMNTEAFF. As DNA, the CDR3 is TGTGCCTGGAGTGCCCCGGGACCGATGAACACTGAAGCTTTCTTT.

The V and J genes are TRBV11-2 and TRBJ2-7, with a tentative D call TRBD2 (7 bases). Germline assignment: CDR1 SGHAT and CDR2 FQNNGV. V lost 5 bases and J 3 bases, leaving 17 bases between the germline ends. The CDR3 runs 15 residues. CDR3 coding DNA: TGTGCCAGCAGCCACATCAGAAGGGGGGGCTACGAGCAGTACTTC. It specifies CASSHIRRGGYEQYF.

The J gene is TRBJ1-6, the V gene TRBV27; D not resolved. The CDR3 consists of 15 residues. Germline assignment: CDR1 MNHEY and CDR2 SMNVEV (reference sequence). The germline V and J ends were trimmed by 4 bases and 9 bases, with 16 bases remaining between them. DNA of the CDR3: TGTGCCAGCAGTTACGGGCGAGGAACCCTTTCACCCCTCCACTTT. It translates to CASSYGRGTLSPLHF.

The chain links TRBV6-5 to TRBJ1-1; D is undetermined. Trimming stripped 1 base from V and 7 bases from J, with 10 bases between. The CDR3 has 13 residues. CDR1 is MNHEY and CDR2 is SVGAGI in the germline V gene. CDR3 amino acids: CASSYWETSEAFF. DNA for the CDR3: TGTGCCAGCAGTTACTGGGAGACGAGTGAAGCTTTCTTT.

There are a few counts of this clone. The chain has TRBV19 and TRBJ2-2; no clear D gene. Germline V gene sequence: CDR1 LNHDA, CDR2 SQIVND (reference sequence). The CDR3 length is 17 residues. V lost 5 bases to trimming and J lost 2 bases, with 18 bases between them. The CDR3 region is CASSQWTQQANTGELFF. In DNA form, the CDR3 reads TGTGCCAGTAGTCAGTGGACCCAGCAGGCTAACACCGGGGAGCTGTTTTTT.

This clone was seen just once. The chain uses TRBV4-1 and TRBJ2-3; D is ambiguous. CDR3 size: 16 residues. Germline CDR1 is MGHRA and CDR2 is YSYEKL. V was pared by 0 bases and J by 1 base, with 11 bases between. As DNA, the CDR3 is TGCGCCAGCAGCCAAGAAGAGGTTAGGGGCACAGATACGCAGTATTTT. Protein product: CASSQEEVRGTDTQYF.

The CDR3 here is CASSLGLAGGNEQFF. The CDR3 DNA reads TGCGCCAGCAGCTTGGGCCTAGCGGGAGGTAATGAGCAGTTCTTC. The chain combines TRBV5-1 with TRBJ2-1, with 11 positions matching TRBD2. Per germline, CDR1 SGHRS and CDR2 YFSETQ. Losses at the gene ends were 0 bases for V and 7 bases for J; bases not matched to a gene: 3. This CDR3 is built from 15 residues.

V gene TRBV30 combines with J gene TRBJ1-2, with TRBD1 identical over 7 bases. Trimming cost V 1 base and J 0 bases; bases outside gene matches: 8. Germline V gene lookup returns CDR1 GTSNPN and CDR2 SVGIG (reference sequence). The CDR3 is made up of 16 amino acids. The CDR3 here is CAWSASTGLTNYGYTF. Here the CDR3 DNA reads TGTGCCTGGAGTGCTTCGACAGGGCTAACTAACTATGGCTACACCTTC.

The chain joins TRBV2 to TRBJ2-2; TRBD1 is a possible D gene (8 bases). Germline V lookup: CDR1 SNHLY, CDR2 FYNNEI. This CDR3 contains 18 residues. V was clipped by 6 bases and J by 3 bases, with 23 bases between them. The CDR3 coding sequence is TGTGCCAGCAGCTACTTCGACAGGGGAGGGACCCACACCGGGGAGCTGTTTTTT. It yields the protein CASSYFDRGGTHTGELFF.

The chain carries TRBV27 and TRBJ2-7; no definite D call. CDR1 is MNHEY, CDR2 SMNVEV, per germline (reference sequence). V was clipped by 2 bases and J by 3 bases, with 8 bases between them. This CDR3 is built from 13 residues. CDR3 sequence: CASSLVGLYEQYF. In DNA, the CDR3 is TGTGCCAGCAGTTTAGTAGGTCTCTACGAGCAGTACTTC.